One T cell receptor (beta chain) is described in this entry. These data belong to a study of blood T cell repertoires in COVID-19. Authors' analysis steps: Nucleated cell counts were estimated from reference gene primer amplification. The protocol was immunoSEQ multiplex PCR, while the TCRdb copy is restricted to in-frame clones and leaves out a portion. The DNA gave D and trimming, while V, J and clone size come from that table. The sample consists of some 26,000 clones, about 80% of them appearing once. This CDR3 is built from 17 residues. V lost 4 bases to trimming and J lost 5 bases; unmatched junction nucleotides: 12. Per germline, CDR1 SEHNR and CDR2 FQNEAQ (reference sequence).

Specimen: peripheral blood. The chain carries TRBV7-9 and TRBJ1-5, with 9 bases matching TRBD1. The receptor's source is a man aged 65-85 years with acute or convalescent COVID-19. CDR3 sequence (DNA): TGTGCCAGCAGCTGGGGACAGGGAAACGGGTGGGATCAGCCCCAGCATTTT. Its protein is CASSWGQGNGWDQPQHF.